This T cell receptor beta chain was captured in a study of cytomegalovirus exposure and HLA in healthy donors. CDR1 and CDR2 from the germline V gene are SGDLS and YYNGEE. CDR3 length: 15 amino acids. Trimming removed 0 bases from V and 3 bases from J, with 13 bases in between. Points from the study as a whole: Prior analysis indicated that the majority of TCR beta V segments exhibited productivity approximately 90% or approximately 30% of the time. Some V segments, TRBV6-2 and TRBV6-3 among them, were indistinguishable and were therefore excluded.

For this clone: What it binds is not known.

A multiplex PCR was run with 60 Vbeta primers and 13 Jbeta primers. Clones were read by immunoSEQ multiplex PCR, and TCRdb kept only the in-frame ones, dropping some. Among about 130,000 clones listed, around four fifths were seen once. This clonotype was obtained from a man aged 30 to 45 in good health and CMV-seropositive. V and J are TRBV9 and TRBJ2-7, with a weak D call TRBD2 (5 bases). Input material: PBMCs. CDR3 region: CASSVGSRGGYEQYF. The CDR3 DNA follows: TGTGCCAGCAGCGTAGGGTCCCGAGGAGGCTACGAGCAGTACTTC. Full variable domain (outside the CDR3, taken from reference TRBV9 and TRBJ2-7): DSGVTQTPKHLITATGQRVTLRCSPRSGDLSVYWYQQSLDQGLQFLIQYYNGEERAKGNILERFSAQQFPDLHSELNLSSLELGDSALYFCASSVGSRGGYEQYFGPGTRLTVT.